In its sample, the clone carrying this T cell receptor beta chain was seen a few times. Its antigen is undetermined. The data belong to a study of CD8 T cells in ankylosing spondylitis. General study results and limits: Enrichment of disease-linked clones was reportedly significant in matched ankylosing spondylitis synovial fluid. A TCR beta motif of fewer than ten highly homologous variants seemed to mark ankylosing spondylitis blood.

TCRdb used MiXCR to reprocess the 5' RACE reads, holding one entry per CDR3 protein. There are some 130,000 distinct CDR3 sequences in the sample; 7% to 10% occur only once, and 6% to 8% lies in the top ten. V lost 1 base and J lost 3, with 8 bases in between. Germline V gene lookup returns CDR1 MNHEY and CDR2 SVGEGT. The CDR3 spans 14 residues. This sequence joins TRBV6-2 or TRBV6-3 and TRBJ2-3; D is uncertain. The receptor was derived from a male donor with ankylosing spondylitis. Sequencing was done on a sample of synovial fluid, either unsorted or a sorted T cell fraction (not recorded which). The CDR3 DNA reads as TGTGCCAGCAGTTACTTGACCCTTACAGATACGCAGTATTTT. Residues: CASSYLTLTDTQYF.